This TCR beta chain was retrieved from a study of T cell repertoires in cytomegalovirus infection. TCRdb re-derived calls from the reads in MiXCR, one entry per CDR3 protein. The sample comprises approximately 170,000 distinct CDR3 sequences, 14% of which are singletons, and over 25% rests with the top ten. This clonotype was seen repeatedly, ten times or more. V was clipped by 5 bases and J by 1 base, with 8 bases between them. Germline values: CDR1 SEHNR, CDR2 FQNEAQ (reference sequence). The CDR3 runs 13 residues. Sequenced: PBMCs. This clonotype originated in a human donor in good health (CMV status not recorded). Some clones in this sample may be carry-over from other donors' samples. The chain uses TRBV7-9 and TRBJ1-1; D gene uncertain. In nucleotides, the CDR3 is TGTGCCAGCAGCGATGGGTCGAACACTGAAGCTTTCTTT. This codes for CASSDGSNTEAFF. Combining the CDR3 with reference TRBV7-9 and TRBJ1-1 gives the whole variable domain DTGVSQNPRHKITKRGQNVTFRCDPISEHNRLYWYRQTLGQGPEFLTYFQNEAQLEKSRLLSDRFSAERPKGSFSTLEIQRTEQGDSAMYLCASSDGSNTEAFFGQGTRLTVV.